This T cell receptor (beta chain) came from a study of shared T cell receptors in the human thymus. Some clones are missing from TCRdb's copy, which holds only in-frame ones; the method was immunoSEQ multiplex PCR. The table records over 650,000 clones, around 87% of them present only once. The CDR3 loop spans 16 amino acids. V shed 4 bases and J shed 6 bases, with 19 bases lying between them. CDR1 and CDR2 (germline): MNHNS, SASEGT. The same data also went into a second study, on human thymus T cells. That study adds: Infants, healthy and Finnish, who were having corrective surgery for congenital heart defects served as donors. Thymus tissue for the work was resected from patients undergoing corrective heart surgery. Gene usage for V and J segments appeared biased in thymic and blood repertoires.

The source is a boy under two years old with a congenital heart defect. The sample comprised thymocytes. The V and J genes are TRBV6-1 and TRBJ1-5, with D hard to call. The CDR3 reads CASSGVQKDFCQPQHF. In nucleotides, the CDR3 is TGTGCCAGCAGTGGGGTCCAGAAGGACTTTTGTCAGCCCCAGCATTTT.